Below, 5 T cell receptor beta chains from the same sample are listed, as sequenced in a study of T cell responses to AZD1222 COVID-19 vaccine. Profiled with immunoSEQ multiplex PCR; TCRdb holds only in-frame clones, not every one. Of about 200,000 clones in the sample, approximately 86% were seen once. The sequences come from peripheral blood, collected on day 0 of AZD1222 vaccination. The receptors originated from an adult in good health.

The chain employs TRBV15 and TRBJ1-6, with D possibly TRBD1 on 5 matching bases. Looked up from germline, CDR1 is LNHNV and CDR2 is YYDKDF (reference sequence). V was pared by 0 bases and J by 5 bases, with 11 bases between. The CDR3 is 16 amino acids. CDR3 DNA: TGTGCCACCAGCAGAGAGCGGGGGAAGAATAATTCACCCCTCCACTTT. Translated: CATSRERGKNNSPLHF.

The CDR3 is CAWSIGLLGVVYGYTF. CDR3 coding DNA: TGTGCCTGGAGCATTGGCCTACTGGGAGTTGTCTATGGCTACACCTTC. This rearrangement joins TRBV30 to TRBJ1-2; no clear D gene. V shed 3 bases and J shed 4 bases, with 21 bases lying between them. This CDR3 has 16 residues. Germline CDR1 and CDR2: GTSNPN and SVGIG (reference sequence). Drawing the rest from reference TRBV30 and TRBJ1-2, the complete variable domain is SQTIHQWPATLVQPVGSPLSLECTVEGTSNPNLYWYRQAAGRGLQLLFYSVGIGQISSEVPQNLSASRPQDRQFILSSKKLLLSDSGFYLCAWSIGLLGVVYGYTFGSGTRLTVV.

The genes are TRBV6-2 or TRBV6-3 and TRBJ1-3, with a weak D call TRBD1 (6 bases). Germline V gene data show CDR1 as MNHEY and CDR2 as SVGEGT. V lost 2 bases to trimming and J lost 5 bases, with 19 bases between them. CDR3 size: 17 residues. The CDR3 coding sequence is TGTGCCAGCAGTTACAGGCCGGGACACATCGTCCGAAACACCATATATTTT. Its translation is CASSYRPGHIVRNTIYF.

The chain links TRBV30 to TRBJ1-5; D is possibly TRBD1 (6 bases). CDR3 length: 14 residues. V lost 1 base, J lost 6 bases, and 13 bases lay in between. Per the germline V gene, CDR1 is GTSNPN and CDR2 is SVGIG (reference sequence). CDR3 DNA sequence: TGTGCCTGGAGTGCGGGACAACTAATTCAGCCCCAGCATTTT. Translating it yields CAWSAGQLIQPQHF.

Notes on this clone: Other DNA sequences in the same sample also yield this CDR3. The chain recombines TRBV5-1 with TRBJ2-2; D ambiguous. Germline V gene data show CDR1 as SGHRS and CDR2 as YFSETQ. This CDR3 region has 14 residues. With 0 bases removed from V and 1 base from J, the gap between germline ends came to 4 bases. CDR3 sequence: CASSLDGNTGELFF. For the CDR3, the DNA is TGCGCCAGCAGCTTGGACGGGAACACCGGGGAGCTGTTTTTT.